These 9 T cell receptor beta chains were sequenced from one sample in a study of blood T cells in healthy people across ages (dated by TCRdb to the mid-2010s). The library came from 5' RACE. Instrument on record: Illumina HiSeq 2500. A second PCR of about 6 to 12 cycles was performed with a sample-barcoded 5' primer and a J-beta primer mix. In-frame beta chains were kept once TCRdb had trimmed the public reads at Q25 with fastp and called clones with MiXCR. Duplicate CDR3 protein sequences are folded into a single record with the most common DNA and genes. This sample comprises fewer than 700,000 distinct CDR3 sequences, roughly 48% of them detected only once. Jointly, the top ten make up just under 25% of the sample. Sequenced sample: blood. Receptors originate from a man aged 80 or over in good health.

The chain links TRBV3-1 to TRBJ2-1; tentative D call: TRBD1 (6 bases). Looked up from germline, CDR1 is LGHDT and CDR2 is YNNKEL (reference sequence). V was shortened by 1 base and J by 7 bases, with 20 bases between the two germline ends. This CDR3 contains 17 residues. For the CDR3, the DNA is TGTGCCAGCAGCCAAGGACTGGCAGGGGTATTAAAGAATGAGCAGTTCTTC. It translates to CASSQGLAGVLKNEQFF.

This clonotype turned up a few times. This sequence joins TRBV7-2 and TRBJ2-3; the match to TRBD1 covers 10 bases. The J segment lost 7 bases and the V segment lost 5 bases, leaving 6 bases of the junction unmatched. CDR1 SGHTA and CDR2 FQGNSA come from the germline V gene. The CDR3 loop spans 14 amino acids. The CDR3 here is CASSNRQGAYTQYF. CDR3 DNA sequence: TGTGCCAGCAGCAATCGACAGGGGGCGTATACGCAGTATTTT.

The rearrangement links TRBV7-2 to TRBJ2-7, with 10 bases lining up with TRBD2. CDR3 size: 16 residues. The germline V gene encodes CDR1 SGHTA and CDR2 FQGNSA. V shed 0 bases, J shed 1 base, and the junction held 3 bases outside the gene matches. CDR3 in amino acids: CASSLARTSGSYEQYF. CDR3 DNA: TGTGCCAGCAGCTTAGCCCGGACTAGCGGTTCCTACGAGCAGTACTTC.

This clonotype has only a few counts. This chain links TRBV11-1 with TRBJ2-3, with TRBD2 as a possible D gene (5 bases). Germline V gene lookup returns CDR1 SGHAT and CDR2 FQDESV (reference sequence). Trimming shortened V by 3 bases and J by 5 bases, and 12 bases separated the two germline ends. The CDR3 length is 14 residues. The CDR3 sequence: CASSLRPRGDTQYF. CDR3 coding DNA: TGTGCCAGCAGCTTGCGCCCCCGGGGAGATACGCAGTATTTT.

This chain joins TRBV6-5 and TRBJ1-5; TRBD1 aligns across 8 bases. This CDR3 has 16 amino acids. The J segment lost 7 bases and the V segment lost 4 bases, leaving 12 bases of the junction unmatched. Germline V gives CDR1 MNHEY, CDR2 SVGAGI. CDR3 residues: CASSSIGTGIKQPQHF. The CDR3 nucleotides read TGTGCCAGCAGTTCGATCGGGACAGGAATCAAGCAGCCCCAGCATTTT.

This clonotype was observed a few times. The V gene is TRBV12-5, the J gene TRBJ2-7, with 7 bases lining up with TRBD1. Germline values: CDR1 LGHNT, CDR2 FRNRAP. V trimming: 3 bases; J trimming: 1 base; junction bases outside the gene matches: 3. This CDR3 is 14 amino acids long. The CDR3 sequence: CASGLRQGSYEQYF. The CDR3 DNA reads TGTGCTAGTGGTTTACGACAGGGATCCTACGAGCAGTACTTC.

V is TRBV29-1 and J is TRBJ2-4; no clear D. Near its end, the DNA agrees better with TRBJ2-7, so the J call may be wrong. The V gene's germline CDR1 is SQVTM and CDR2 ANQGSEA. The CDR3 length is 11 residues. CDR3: CSVEVRYEQYF. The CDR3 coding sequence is TGCAGCGTTGAAGTACGCTACGAGCAGTACTTC.

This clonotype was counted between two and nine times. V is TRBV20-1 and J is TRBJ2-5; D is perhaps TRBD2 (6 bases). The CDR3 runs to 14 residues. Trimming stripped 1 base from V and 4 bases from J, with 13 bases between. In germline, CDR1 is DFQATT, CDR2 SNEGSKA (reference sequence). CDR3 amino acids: CSARGRVVTETQYF. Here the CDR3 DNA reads TGCAGTGCTAGAGGGAGGGTGGTAACAGAGACCCAGTACTTC.

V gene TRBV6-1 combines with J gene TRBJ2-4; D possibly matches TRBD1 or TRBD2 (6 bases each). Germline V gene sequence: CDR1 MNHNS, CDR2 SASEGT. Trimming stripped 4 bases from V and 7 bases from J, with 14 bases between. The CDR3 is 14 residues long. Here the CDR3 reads CASSGGGQINIQYF. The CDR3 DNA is TGTGCCAGCAGTGGAGGGGGGCAGATCAACATTCAGTACTTC.